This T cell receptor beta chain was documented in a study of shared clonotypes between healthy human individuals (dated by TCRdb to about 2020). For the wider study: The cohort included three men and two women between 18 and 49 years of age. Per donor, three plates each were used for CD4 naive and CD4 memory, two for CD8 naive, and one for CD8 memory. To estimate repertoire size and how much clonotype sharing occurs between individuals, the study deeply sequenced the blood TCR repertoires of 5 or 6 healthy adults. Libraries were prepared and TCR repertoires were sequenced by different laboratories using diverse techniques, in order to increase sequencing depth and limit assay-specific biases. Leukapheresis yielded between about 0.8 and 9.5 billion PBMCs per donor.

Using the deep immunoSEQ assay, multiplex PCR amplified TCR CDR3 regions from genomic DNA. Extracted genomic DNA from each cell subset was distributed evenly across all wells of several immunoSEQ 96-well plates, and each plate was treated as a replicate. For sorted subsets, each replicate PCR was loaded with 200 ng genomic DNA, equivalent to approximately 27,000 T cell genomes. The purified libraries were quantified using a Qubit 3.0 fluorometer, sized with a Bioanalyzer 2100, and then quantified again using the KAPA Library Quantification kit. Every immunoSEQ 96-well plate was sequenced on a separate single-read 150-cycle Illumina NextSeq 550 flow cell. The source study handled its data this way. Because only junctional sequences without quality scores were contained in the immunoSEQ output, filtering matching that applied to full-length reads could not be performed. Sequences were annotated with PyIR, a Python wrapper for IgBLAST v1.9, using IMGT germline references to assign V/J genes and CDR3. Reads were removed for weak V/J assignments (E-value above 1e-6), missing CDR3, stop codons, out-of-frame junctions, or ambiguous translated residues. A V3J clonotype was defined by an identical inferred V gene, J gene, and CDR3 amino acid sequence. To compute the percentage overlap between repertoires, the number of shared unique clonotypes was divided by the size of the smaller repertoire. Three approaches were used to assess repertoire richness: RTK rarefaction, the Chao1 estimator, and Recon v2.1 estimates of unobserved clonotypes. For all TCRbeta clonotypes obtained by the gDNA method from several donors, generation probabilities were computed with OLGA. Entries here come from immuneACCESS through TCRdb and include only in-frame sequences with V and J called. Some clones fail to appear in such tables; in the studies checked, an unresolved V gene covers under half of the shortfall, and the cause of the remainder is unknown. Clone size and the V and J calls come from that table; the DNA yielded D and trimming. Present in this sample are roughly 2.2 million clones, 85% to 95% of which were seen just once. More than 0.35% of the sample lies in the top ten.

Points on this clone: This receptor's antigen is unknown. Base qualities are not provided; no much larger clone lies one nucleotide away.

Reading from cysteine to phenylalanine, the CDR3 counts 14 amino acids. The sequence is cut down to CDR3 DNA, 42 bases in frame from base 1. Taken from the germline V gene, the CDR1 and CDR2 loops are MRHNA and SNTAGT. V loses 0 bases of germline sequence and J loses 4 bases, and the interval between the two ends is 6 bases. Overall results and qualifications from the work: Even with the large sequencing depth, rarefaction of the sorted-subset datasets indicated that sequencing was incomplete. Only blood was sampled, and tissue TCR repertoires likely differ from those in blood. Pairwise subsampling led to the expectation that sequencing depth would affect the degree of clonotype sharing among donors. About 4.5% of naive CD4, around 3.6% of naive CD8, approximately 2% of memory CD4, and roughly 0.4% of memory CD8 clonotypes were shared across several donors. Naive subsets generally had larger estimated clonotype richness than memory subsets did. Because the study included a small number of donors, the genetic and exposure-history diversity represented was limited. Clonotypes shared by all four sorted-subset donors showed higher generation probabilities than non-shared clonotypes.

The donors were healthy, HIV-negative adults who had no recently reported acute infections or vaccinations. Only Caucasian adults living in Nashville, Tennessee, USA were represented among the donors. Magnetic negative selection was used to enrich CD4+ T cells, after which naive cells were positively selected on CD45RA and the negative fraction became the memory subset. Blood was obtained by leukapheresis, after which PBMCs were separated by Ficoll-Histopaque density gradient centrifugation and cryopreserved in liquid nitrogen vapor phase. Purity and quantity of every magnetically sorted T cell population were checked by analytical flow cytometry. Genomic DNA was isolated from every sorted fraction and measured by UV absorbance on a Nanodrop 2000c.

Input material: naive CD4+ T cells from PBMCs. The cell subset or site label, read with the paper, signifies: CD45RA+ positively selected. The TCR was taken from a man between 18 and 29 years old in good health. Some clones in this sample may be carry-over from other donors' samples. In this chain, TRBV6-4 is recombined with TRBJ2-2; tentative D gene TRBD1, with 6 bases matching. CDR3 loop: CASSDSGATGELFF. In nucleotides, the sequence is TGTGCCAGCAGTGACTCGGGGGCCACCGGGGAGCTGTTTTTT.